The 14 T cell receptor beta chains listed next were all sequenced from one sample in a study of cytomegalovirus exposure and HLA in healthy donors. Primers: 60 Vbeta forward and 13 Jbeta reverse. The assay was immunoSEQ multiplex PCR, and TCRdb's table has in-frame clones only and misses some. The sample gives about 160,000 clones, roughly 84% of which show up once; around 0.96% is in the top ten. Specimen: PBMCs. Receptors were obtained from a man aged 25-40 years in good health and CMV-seronegative.

In its sample, this clone was seen once. The rearrangement links TRBV30 to TRBJ1-6; maybe TRBD1 (6 bases). V gave up 3 bases and J gave up 7 bases, with 25 bases separating them. CDR1 and CDR2 from the germline V gene are GTSNPN and SVGIG (reference sequence). The CDR3 covers 18 residues. The CDR3 loop is CAWSGGPGPSINNSPLHF. In DNA, the CDR3 is TGTGCCTGGAGCGGGGGGCCCGGACCGTCCATTAACAATTCACCCCTCCACTTT.

Comment on this clone: Germline is not matched at one junction end, which may reflect a read error. The sample carries other DNA sequences with the same CDR3. The gene calls are TRBV7-9 and TRBJ2-6; D may be TRBD1 (5 bases). The CDR3 runs to 17 residues. The germline V gene encodes CDR1 SEHNR and CDR2 FQNEAQ (reference sequence). The CDR3 DNA reads TGTGCCAGCAGCTTAGGGGGCAGGGCCACTGGGGCCAATGTCCTGACTTTC. Translated: CASSLGGRATGANVLTF.

A single count supports this clone. This sequence joins TRBV7-8 and TRBJ2-7; 7 positions agree with TRBD1. After removal of 5 bases from V and 4 bases from J, the junction contained 8 bases not matched to a gene. Germline CDR1 SGHVS, CDR2 FQNEAQ. The CDR3 has 14 amino acids. CDR3 sequence: CASSRKGGAYEQYF. CDR3 DNA: TGTGCCAGCAGCCGTAAAGGGGGCGCGTACGAGCAGTACTTC.

The chain is built from TRBV5-4 and TRBJ2-1; 10 bases line up with TRBD1. V gave up 4 bases and J gave up 2 bases; unmatched junction bases: 12. The CDR3 totals 18 residues. Germline CDR1 SGHNT, CDR2 YYREEE (reference sequence). This CDR3 is CASSATPRQGATYNEQFF. CDR3 DNA: TGTGCCAGCAGCGCTACCCCGAGACAGGGGGCAACCTACAATGAGCAGTTCTTC. Supplemented by reference TRBV5-4 and TRBJ2-1, the full variable domain reads ETGVTQSPTHLIKTRGQQVTLRCSSQSGHNTVSWYQQALGQGPQFIFQYYREEENGRGNFPPRFSGLQFPNYSSELNVNALELDDSALYLCASSATPRQGATYNEQFFGPGTRLTVL.

The chain is built from TRBV12-5 and TRBJ1-1; 7 bases align to TRBD1. CDR1 and CDR2 from the germline V gene are LGHNT and FRNRAP. The CDR3 covers 13 residues. Unmatched junction bases numbered 0, after V lost 1 base and J lost 4 bases. CDR3 residues: CASGLDRGTEAFF. The CDR3 coding sequence is TGTGCTAGTGGTTTGGACAGGGGCACTGAAGCTTTCTTT.

As regards this clone: The sample carries other DNA sequences with the same CDR3. The genes are TRBV30 and TRBJ2-2; D is ambiguous. Germline loops: CDR1 GTSNPN, CDR2 SVGIG (reference sequence). V was clipped by 1 base and J by 1 base, with 4 bases between them. The CDR3 contains 13 residues. CDR3 residues: CAWSGQNTGELFF. The CDR3 region has the DNA TGTGCCTGGAGTGGTCAGAACACCGGGGAGCTGTTTTTT.

This clone was seen once. The rearrangement uses TRBV6-1 and TRBJ2-3, with D possibly matching TRBD1 (6 bases). Germline lookup yields CDR1 MNHNS and CDR2 SASEGT. Trimming shortened V by 6 bases and J by 0 bases, and 16 bases separated the two germline ends. CDR3 size: 16 residues. DNA for the CDR3: TGTGCCAGCAGCGAACCGGGTGGGACAAGCACAGATACGCAGTATTTT. It specifies CASSEPGGTSTDTQYF.

Of note for this clone: A read error may account for a junction end that differs from germline. V gene TRBV7-9 combines with J gene TRBJ2-7, with unresolved D. The CDR3 spans 16 residues. From germline, CDR1 is SEHNR and CDR2 FQNEAQ (reference sequence). CDR3 in DNA: TGTTCCAGCAGCCCAACGTTAAGTCTTATTCCGGACGAGCAGTACTTC. Its translation is CSSSPTLSLIPDEQYF.

The genes are TRBV6-5 and TRBJ2-3; 10 positions match TRBD1. Losses at the gene ends were 5 bases for V and 3 bases for J; bases not matched to a gene: 5. The CDR3 runs 15 residues. Germline V lookup: CDR1 MNHEY, CDR2 SVGAGI. CDR3 sequence: CASSHRDRGTDTQYF. CDR3 nucleotide sequence: TGTGCCAGCAGTCACCGGGACAGGGGAACAGATACGCAGTATTTT.

The chain recombines TRBV5-1 with TRBJ2-7; D remains ambiguous. The CDR3 is 12 amino acids. The germline CDR1 and CDR2 sequences are SGHRS and YFSETQ. V lost 2 bases, J lost 7 bases, and 10 bases lay in between. Here the CDR3 DNA reads TGCGCCAGCAGCTTTGGATCGCGGGAGCAGTACTTC. It codes for CASSFGSREQYF.

The chain combines TRBV27 with TRBJ1-6; the D gene is possibly TRBD1 (6 bases). Germline assignment: CDR1 MNHEY and CDR2 SMNVEV (reference sequence). The CDR3 consists of 15 residues. Trimming left V 2 bases short and J 4 bases short, with 9 bases between. In nucleotides, the CDR3 is TGTGCCAGCAGTTTAGGACAGCTGTATAATTCACCCCTCCACTTT. Translated, it gives CASSLGQLYNSPLHF.

This clone was detected once. This chain links TRBV6-5 with TRBJ2-7; D remains unclear. Trimming pared 5 bases from V and 8 bases from J, leaving 13 bases between. The CDR3 runs to 12 residues. Germline V gene data show CDR1 as MNHEY and CDR2 as SVGAGI. CDR3 coding DNA: TGTGCCAGCAGTGTTAGTCCGTACCAGCAGTACTTC. Its translation is CASSVSPYQQYF.

Notes on this clone: Other DNA sequences of this sample code for an identical CDR3. This sequence joins TRBV10-3 and TRBJ1-1, with 9 bases matching TRBD1. Germline lookup yields CDR1 ENHRY and CDR2 SYGVKD. The CDR3 spans 15 residues. J gave up 2 bases and V 2 bases, and 3 bases lay outside the gene matches. The CDR3 reads CAISEGDRVNTEAFF. Here the CDR3 DNA reads TGTGCCATCAGTGAGGGGGACAGGGTAAACACTGAAGCTTTCTTT.

This clone turned up a few times. V and J are TRBV5-1 and TRBJ1-6; D is possibly TRBD1 (5 bases). V was pared by 5 bases and J by 6 bases, with 12 bases between. This CDR3 has 14 amino acids. Germline CDR1 and CDR2: SGHRS and YFSETQ. The CDR3 reads CASRPQGGNSPLHF. In DNA, the CDR3 is TGCGCCAGCAGGCCCCAGGGAGGTAATTCACCCCTCCACTTT.